This TCR beta chain was recorded in a study of blood T cell repertoires in COVID-19. Method: immunoSEQ multiplex PCR; TCRdb's copy keeps in-frame clones and lacks some. The profile shows roughly 74,000 clones, around nine tenths of them singletons. The length of the CDR3 is 15 residues. Germline V gene data show CDR1 as LGHNA and CDR2 as YSLEER. V gave up 0 bases and J gave up 7 bases, with 10 bases separating them. This receptor was identified in a woman over 75 with active or convalescent COVID-19. The chain is built from TRBV4-3 and TRBJ1-6; D uncertain. Sequencing used peripheral blood. In DNA form, the CDR3 reads TGCGCCAGCAGCCAAGACGGCTGGGCAAATTCACCCCTCCACTTT. It codes for CASSQDGWANSPLHF.